Shown below are 9 T cell receptor beta chains from a single sample sequenced in a study of blood T cell repertoires in COVID-19 (dated by TCRdb to about 2020). The library was built by means of the immunoSEQ multiplex PCR assay. Held by TCRdb, this immuneACCESS table contains in-frame sequences only and omits some clones. Under half of the omission traces to an unresolved V gene where checked; the cause of the rest is unknown. Counted in this sample were approximately 170,000 clones; about 88% of them appeared once. The top ten constitute roughly 3.2% of the sample. The specimen sequenced was PBMCs or T cells enriched from blood (not recorded which). The receptors derive from a woman aged 25 to 39 who had recovered from COVID-19.

The V call is TRBV2, the J call TRBJ2-1; the match to TRBD2 covers 13 bases. This CDR3 contains 15 residues. Trimming cost V 6 bases and J 5 bases; bases outside gene matches: 4. Per germline, CDR1 SNHLY and CDR2 FYNNEI. This chain's CDR3 is CASRQLAGGNNEQFF. The CDR3 DNA reads TGTGCCAGCAGACAACTAGCGGGAGGGAACAATGAGCAGTTCTTC.

The chain is built from TRBV2 and TRBJ1-6; D is uncertain. This CDR3 is 12 amino acids long. Germline CDR1 SNHLY, CDR2 FYNNEI. Trimming pared 6 bases from V and 8 bases from J, leaving 8 bases between. CDR3 residues: CASRQEDSPLHF. The CDR3 region has the DNA TGTGCCAGCAGGCAGGAGGATTCACCCCTCCACTTT. Complete variable domain (other parts from reference TRBV2 and TRBJ1-6): EPEVTQTPSHQVTQMGQEVILRCVPISNHLYFYWYRQILGQKVEFLVSFYNNEISEKSEIFDDQFSVERPDGSNFTLKIRSTKLEDSAMYFCASRQEDSPLHFGNGTRLTVT.

CDR3 nucleotide sequence: TGTGCCAGCAGTACCAGGGGACAATATAATTCACCCCTCCACTTT. Translating it yields CASSTRGQYNSPLHF. The chain combines TRBV6-5 with TRBJ1-6; a possible D gene is TRBD1 (6 bases). CDR1 MNHEY and CDR2 SVGAGI come from the germline V gene. Trimming stripped 5 bases from V and 4 bases from J, with 12 bases between. CDR3 length: 15 residues.

This clone occurred a few times. This chain connects TRBV2 to TRBJ1-6; a possible D gene is TRBD1 (5 bases). This CDR3 contains 14 residues. The germline V gene has CDR1 SNHLY and CDR2 FYNNEI. The ends were cut back, 4 bases at V and 9 bases at J, with 13 bases in the middle. CDR3 amino acids: CASSALRVGSPLHF. In DNA, the CDR3 is TGTGCCAGCAGTGCCCTCAGGGTTGGTTCACCCCTCCACTTT. Full variable domain (outside the CDR3, taken from reference TRBV2 and TRBJ1-6): EPEVTQTPSHQVTQMGQEVILRCVPISNHLYFYWYRQILGQKVEFLVSFYNNEISEKSEIFDDQFSVERPDGSNFTLKIRSTKLEDSAMYFCASSALRVGSPLHFGNGTRLTVT.

This clone appeared once. The rearrangement joins TRBV6-5 to TRBJ2-2; 9 bases are shared with TRBD2. Trimming at V came to 2 bases and at J to 1 base, leaving 2 bases not matched to a gene. Looked up from germline, CDR1 is MNHEY and CDR2 is SVGAGI. This CDR3 region has 16 residues. The CDR3 DNA is TGTGCCAGCAGTTACGGACTAGCGCTGAACACCGGGGAGCTGTTTTTT. The encoded protein is CASSYGLALNTGELFF.

This chain links TRBV20-1 with TRBJ1-1; tentative D call: TRBD1 (6 bases). Trimming removed 3 bases from V and 4 bases from J, with 18 bases in between. The CDR3 spans 15 residues. The germline V gene encodes CDR1 DFQATT and CDR2 SNEGSKA (reference sequence). CDR3 DNA: TGCAGTGCTAGTCCCGTCGGGGGGGCAGGCACTGAAGCTTTCTTT. Translation gives CSASPVGGAGTEAFF.

The genes are TRBV5-1 and TRBJ2-2; tentative D call: TRBD1 (6 bases). This CDR3 is 14 amino acids long. Trimming shortened V by 5 bases and J by 4 bases, and 12 bases separated the two germline ends. The V gene's germline CDR1 is SGHRS and CDR2 YFSETQ. CDR3 sequence (DNA): TGCGCCAGCAGTCTCTCAGGGGTCACCGGGGAGCTGTTTTTT. As protein: CASSLSGVTGELFF.

The gene calls are TRBV2 and TRBJ1-6; no definite D call. CDR3 length: 14 residues. The germline gives CDR1 SNHLY, CDR2 FYNNEI. Between the trimmed V and J ends, which lost 0 bases and 9 bases, there was a span of 9 bases. As DNA, the CDR3 is TGTGCCAGCAGTGAAGCACGGTTATTTTCACCCCTCCACTTT. Translated, it gives CASSEARLFSPLHF.

The chain links TRBV7-9 to TRBJ1-5; 10 nucleotides align to TRBD1. J was trimmed by 7 bases and V by 5 bases; bases with no gene match: 8. This CDR3 contains 15 residues. CDR1 is SEHNR, CDR2 FQNEAQ, per germline (reference sequence). The CDR3 protein is CASSIGTGVGQPQHF. Here the CDR3 DNA reads TGTGCCAGCAGCATCGGGACAGGGGTTGGACAGCCCCAGCATTTT.